One sample yielded the 26 T cell receptor beta chains listed below, sequenced in a study of control samples from healthy donors and cancer patients. Using immunoSEQ multiplex PCR, the repertoire was profiled, and TCRdb retains in-frame clones only, with some absent. The sample has tens of thousands of clones; approximately 84% are singletons. The specimen was PBMCs. Receptors were obtained from a woman aged 45-59 years with lung cancer.

This clone was counted a single time. This chain links TRBV7-3 with TRBJ2-2; the D call may be TRBD1 or TRBD2 (5 bases each). CDR1 SGHTA and CDR2 FQGTGA come from the germline V gene. The CDR3 runs 17 residues. Trimming stripped 6 bases from V and 4 bases from J, with 21 bases between. CDR3 amino acids: CASRLDMGPRGTGELFF. CDR3 in DNA: TGTGCCAGCAGACTCGACATGGGGCCACGGGGCACCGGGGAGCTGTTTTTT.

The chain has TRBV10-3 and TRBJ2-7; TRBD2 agrees at 7 bases. Germline V CDR1 and CDR2: ENHRY, SYGVKD. The trim removed 7 bases at V and 7 bases at J, leaving 4 bases unmatched. This CDR3 has 11 residues. For the CDR3, the DNA is TGTGCCATCACTGGGGAGGGTGAGCAGTACTTC. Amino acids: CAITGEGEQYF.

The chain recombines TRBV7-2 with TRBJ2-1; D perhaps matches TRBD2 (5 bases). CDR3 length equals 12 residues. The germline CDR1 and CDR2 sequences are SGHTA and FQGNSA. V was clipped by 4 bases and J by 13 bases, with 14 bases between them. The CDR3 loop is CASSSRGNHQFF. CDR3 nucleotides: TGTGCCAGCAGCTCACGAGGGAACCACCAGTTCTTC.

The chain carries TRBV9 and TRBJ2-1, with 11 bases matching TRBD2. Germline V CDR1 and CDR2: SGDLS, YYNGEE. The CDR3 extends over 14 amino acids. V lost 2 bases and J lost 8; bases outside the gene matches: 3. The CDR3 DNA reads as TGTGCCAGCAGCGTGGCTAGCGGGGGGTATGAGCAGTTCTTC. As protein: CASSVASGGYEQFF.

The rearrangement links TRBV9 to TRBJ2-5; D uncertain. The CDR3 has 16 amino acids. The V gene lost 0 bases and the J gene lost 2 bases, with 14 bases spanning the gap. Germline CDR1 reads SGDLS; CDR2 reads YYNGEE. This CDR3 reads CASSVGGFVGQETQYF. The CDR3 nucleotides read TGTGCCAGCAGCGTAGGAGGTTTCGTGGGGCAAGAGACCCAGTACTTC.

The rearrangement uses TRBV18 and TRBJ1-2; D is possibly TRBD1 (6 bases). V was clipped by 6 bases and J by 0 bases, with 23 bases between them. This CDR3 region has 18 residues. CDR1 is KGHSH, CDR2 LQKENI, per germline. Here the CDR3 DNA reads TGTGCCAGCTCGCCAGTGGCACAGGGAGTTGGAGCTAACTATGGCTACACCTTC. Translating gives CASSPVAQGVGANYGYTF.

The chain links TRBV7-2 to TRBJ1-1, with unresolved D. The CDR3 runs 11 residues. Germline V gives CDR1 SGHTA, CDR2 FQGNSA. The ends were cut back, 7 bases at V and 7 bases at J, with 10 bases in the middle. Here the CDR3 DNA reads TGTGCCAGCAAAGCGGATTTTGAAGCTTTCTTT. Protein product: CASKADFEAFF.

This clone has just a few counts. V is TRBV7-3 and J is TRBJ2-1, with 14 nucleotides matching TRBD2. The germline gives CDR1 SGHTA, CDR2 FQGTGA. This CDR3 comprises 17 residues. The ends lost 5 bases at V and 6 bases at J; junction bases unmatched: 9. CDR3 sequence: CASSLTSGGAYLNEQFF. The CDR3 nucleotides read TGTGCCAGCAGCCTGACTAGCGGGGGGGCCTATCTCAATGAGCAGTTCTTC.

The chain is built from TRBV24-1 and TRBJ1-5; a weak D match, TRBD1 (5 bases). The V end was cut by 9 bases, the J end by 1 base, with 9 bases between. From germline, CDR1 is KGHDR and CDR2 SFDVKD. CDR3 length: 13 amino acids. Here the CDR3 DNA reads TGTGCCACCGGGGGGGGAAGCAATCAGCCCCAGCATTTT. This gives the protein CATGGGSNQPQHF.

The J gene is TRBJ1-1, the V gene TRBV3-1 (or the pseudogene TRBV3-2), with 12 bases lining up with TRBD1. The J segment lost 4 bases and the V segment lost 5 bases, leaving 2 bases of the junction unmatched. The CDR3 spans 14 residues. Germline values: CDR1 LGHDT, CDR2 YNNKEL (reference sequence). The chain's CDR3 is CASSSGQGATEAFF. The CDR3 region has the DNA TGTGCCAGCAGCTCGGGACAGGGGGCCACTGAAGCTTTCTTT.

The V call is TRBV18, the J call TRBJ2-1; D tentatively reads TRBD1 or TRBD2 (5 bases each). The ends were cut back, 5 bases at V and 2 bases at J, with 13 bases in the middle. CDR1 is KGHSH and CDR2 is LQKENI in the germline V gene. CDR3 length equals 15 residues. The DNA of the CDR3 is TGTGCCAGCTCATCCCGGGACGGCACCTACAATGAGCAGTTCTTC. It is translated as CASSSRDGTYNEQFF.

The V call is TRBV7-8, the J call TRBJ1-2; D not certain. Germline CDR1 and CDR2: SGHVS and FQNEAQ. The CDR3 has 15 amino acids. V was cut by 3 bases and J by 4 bases, with 15 bases left in between. The CDR3 loop is CASSLDGFDLYGYTF. The CDR3, as DNA: TGTGCCAGCAGCTTGGACGGCTTTGATCTCTATGGCTACACCTTC.

V usage is TRBV27 and J usage is TRBJ1-1, with D hard to call. CDR3 length equals 13 residues. The germline CDR1 and CDR2 sequences are MNHEY and SMNVEV (reference sequence). V lost 2 bases and J 0 bases, leaving 4 bases between the germline ends. The CDR3 here is CASSLGMNTEAFF. CDR3 in DNA: TGTGCCAGCAGTTTAGGGATGAACACTGAAGCTTTCTTT.

V is TRBV18 and J is TRBJ1-6; no clear D gene. The germline V gene encodes CDR1 KGHSH and CDR2 LQKENI. Trimming took 3 bases from V and 0 from J, leaving 9 bases between them. CDR3 length: 16 amino acids. The CDR3 nucleotides are TGTGCCAGCTCACCTAATAGGGCCTCCTATAATTCACCCCTCCACTTT. The encoded protein is CASSPNRASYNSPLHF.

The chain couples TRBV15 to TRBJ2-2; D possibly corresponds to TRBD2 (5 bases). The CDR3 sequence is 14 residues long. Trimming took off 1 base at V and 4 bases at J, with 7 bases between the two ends. CDR1 and CDR2 from the germline V gene are LNHNV and YYDKDF (reference sequence). CDR3 sequence: CATSRGERTGELFF. In DNA form, the CDR3 reads TGTGCCACCAGCAGAGGGGAGCGCACCGGGGAGCTGTTTTTT.

J is TRBJ1-1 and V is TRBV11-3; D is ambiguous. This CDR3 comprises 13 residues. Germline V lookup: CDR1 SGHNT, CDR2 YENEEA. V was shortened by 3 bases and J by 4 bases, with 9 bases between the two germline ends. The CDR3: CASSLVISTEAFF. CDR3 in DNA: TGTGCCAGCAGCTTGGTTATATCCACTGAAGCTTTCTTT.

The V call is TRBV21-1, the J call TRBJ1-2; TRBD1, the D gene given by the table, was not confirmed from the DNA. TRBV21-1 corresponds to a pseudogene. The CDR3 is 19 amino acids. The CDR3 protein is CASSRLGPGHIPFDYGYTF. The CDR3 coding sequence is TGTGCCAGCAGCCGCTTGGGGCCGGGACATATACCCTTTGACTATGGCTACACCTTC.

The chain links TRBV7-2 to TRBJ2-2; 7 bases agree with TRBD1. CDR1 is SGHTA and CDR2 is FQGNSA in the germline V gene. V trimming: 6 bases; J trimming: 5 bases; junction bases outside the gene matches: 9. The CDR3 has 15 residues. CDR3 nucleotide sequence: TGTGCCAGCAGATTTACAGGGGCGGAAACCGGGGAGCTGTTTTTT. The encoded protein is CASRFTGAETGELFF.

This clone is a singleton in its sample. V gene TRBV7-2 combines with J gene TRBJ1-2; TRBD1 matches at 9 bases. Germline-derived CDR1 and CDR2 are SGHTA and FQGNSA. Trimming cost V 5 bases and J 5 bases; bases outside gene matches: 12. The CDR3 has 16 amino acids. CDR3 sequence reads: CASSKLPGQGSYGYTF. In DNA form, the CDR3 reads TGTGCCAGCAGCAAACTCCCGGGACAGGGCTCTTATGGCTACACCTTC.

Here the CDR3 DNA reads TGTGCCAGCAGCGTAGCCCAGGAGGGTCAGCCCCAGCATTTT. Its protein product is CASSVAQEGQPQHF. The gene calls are TRBV9 and TRBJ1-5; D call uncertain. The germline V gene has CDR1 SGDLS and CDR2 YYNGEE. The CDR3 contains 14 residues. The germline V and J ends were trimmed by 0 bases and 6 bases, with 10 bases remaining between them.

This clone came up once. The chain is built from TRBV6-5 and TRBJ2-7, with D perhaps being TRBD1 or TRBD2 (5 bases each). The CDR3 loop spans 15 amino acids. CDR1 and CDR2 from the germline V gene are MNHEY and SVGAGI. The ends were cut back, 6 bases at V and 0 bases at J, with 15 bases in the middle. The CDR3, as DNA: TGTGCCAGCAGCCGAGGGACGTCGAGCTCCTACGAGCAGTACTTC. Amino acids: CASSRGTSSSYEQYF.

The sample holds one count of this clone. The V and J genes are TRBV2 and TRBJ1-6, with 9 bases aligning to TRBD1. Germline V gives CDR1 SNHLY, CDR2 FYNNEI. Trimming cost V 7 bases and J 9 bases; bases outside gene matches: 13. The CDR3 covers 16 residues. For the CDR3, the DNA is TGTGCCAGCACTTCATTCCCGACAGGGGGAGGTTCACCCCTCCACTTT. It is translated as CASTSFPTGGGSPLHF.

The CDR3: CASSLLSGGTTEAFF. As DNA, the CDR3 is TGCGCCAGCAGCTTGCTTTCAGGGGGAACCACTGAAGCTTTCTTT. The chain recombines TRBV5-1 with TRBJ1-1, with TRBD1 matching over 7 bases. Germline trimming cut 1 base from V and 4 bases from J; bases unmatched to any gene: 7. Germline CDR1 reads SGHRS; CDR2 reads YFSETQ. The CDR3 covers 15 residues.

Written as DNA, the CDR3 is TGTGCCAGCAGCTCCCTGGGGGGGTGGACTGAAGCTTTCTTT. It is translated as CASSSLGGWTEAFF. This chain joins TRBV5-4 and TRBJ1-1; maybe TRBD1 (5 bases). The CDR3 covers 14 residues. V lost 3 bases to trimming and J lost 5 bases, with 14 bases between them. The germline V gene has CDR1 SGHNT and CDR2 YYREEE (reference sequence).

The chain combines TRBV27 with TRBJ2-1; maybe TRBD1 (6 bases). The CDR3 runs 16 residues. The germline gives CDR1 MNHEY, CDR2 SMNVEV (reference sequence). V lost 1 base to trimming and J lost 5 bases, with 15 bases between them. CDR3: CASSLFRTESNNEQFF. CDR3 sequence (DNA): TGTGCCAGCAGTTTATTCAGGACAGAGTCAAACAATGAGCAGTTCTTC.

This chain connects TRBV11-2 to TRBJ1-5; maybe TRBD1 (5 bases). Between the trimmed V and J ends, which lost 3 bases and 2 bases, there was a span of 11 bases. CDR3 length equals 15 residues. Germline CDR1 is SGHAT and CDR2 is FQNNGV. CDR3 in DNA: TGTGCCAGCAGCTTGGAGGCCAGGGGCAATCAGCCCCAGCATTTT. It specifies CASSLEARGNQPQHF.